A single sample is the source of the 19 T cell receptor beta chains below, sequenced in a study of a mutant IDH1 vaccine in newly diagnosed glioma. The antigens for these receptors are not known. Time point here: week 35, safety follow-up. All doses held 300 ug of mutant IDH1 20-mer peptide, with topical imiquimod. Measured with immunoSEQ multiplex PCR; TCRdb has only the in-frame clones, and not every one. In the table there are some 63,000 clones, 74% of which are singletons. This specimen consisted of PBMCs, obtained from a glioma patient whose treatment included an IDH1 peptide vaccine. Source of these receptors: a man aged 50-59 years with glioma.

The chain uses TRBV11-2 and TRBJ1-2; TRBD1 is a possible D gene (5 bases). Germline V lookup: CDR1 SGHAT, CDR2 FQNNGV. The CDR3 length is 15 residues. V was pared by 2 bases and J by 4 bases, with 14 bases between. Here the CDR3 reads CASSLRYSGGYGYTF. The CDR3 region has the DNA TGTGCCAGCAGCTTACGCTACTCCGGGGGCTATGGCTACACCTTC.

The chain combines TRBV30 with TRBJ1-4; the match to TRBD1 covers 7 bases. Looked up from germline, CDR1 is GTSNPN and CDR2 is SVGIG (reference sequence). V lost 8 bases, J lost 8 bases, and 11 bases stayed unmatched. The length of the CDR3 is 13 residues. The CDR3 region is CAIDRDESEKLFF. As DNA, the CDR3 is TGTGCCATAGACAGGGATGAGTCAGAAAAACTGTTTTTT.

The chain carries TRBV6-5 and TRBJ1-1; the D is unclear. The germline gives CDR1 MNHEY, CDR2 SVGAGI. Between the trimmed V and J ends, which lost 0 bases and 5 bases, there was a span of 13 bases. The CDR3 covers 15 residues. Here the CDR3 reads CASSYSRSLKTEAFF. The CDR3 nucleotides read TGTGCCAGCAGTTACTCTAGGTCTCTTAAAACTGAAGCTTTCTTT.

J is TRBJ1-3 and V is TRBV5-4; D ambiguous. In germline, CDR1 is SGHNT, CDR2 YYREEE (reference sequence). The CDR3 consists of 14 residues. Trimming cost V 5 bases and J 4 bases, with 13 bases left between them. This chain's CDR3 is CASRSGVSGNTIYF. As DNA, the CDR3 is TGTGCCAGCAGGTCCGGGGTGTCGGGAAACACCATATATTTT.

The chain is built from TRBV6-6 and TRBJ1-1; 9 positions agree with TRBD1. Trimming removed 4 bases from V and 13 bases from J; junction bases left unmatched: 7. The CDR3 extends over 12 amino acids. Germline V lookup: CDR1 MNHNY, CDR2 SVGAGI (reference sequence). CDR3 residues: CASSFTTGGFFF. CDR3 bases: TGTGCCAGCAGTTTCACGACAGGGGGATTTTTCTTT.

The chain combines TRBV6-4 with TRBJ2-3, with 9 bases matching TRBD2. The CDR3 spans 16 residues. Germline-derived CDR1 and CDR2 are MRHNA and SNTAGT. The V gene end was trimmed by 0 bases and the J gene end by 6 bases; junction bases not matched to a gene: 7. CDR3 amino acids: CASSDSRRGGADTQYF. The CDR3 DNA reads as TGTGCCAGCAGTGACTCCCGGCGGGGGGGCGCGGATACGCAGTATTTT.

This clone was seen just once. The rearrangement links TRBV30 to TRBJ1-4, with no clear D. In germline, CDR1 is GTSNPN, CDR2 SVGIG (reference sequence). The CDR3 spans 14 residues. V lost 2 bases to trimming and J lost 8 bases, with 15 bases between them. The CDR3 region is CAWSPSRLGEKLFF. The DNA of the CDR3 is TGTGCCTGGAGTCCCAGCCGCCTGGGAGAAAAACTGTTTTTT.

The CDR3 sequence: CASSSGQIGVTYNSPLHF. CDR3 DNA: TGCGCCAGCAGCTCGGGACAGATAGGCGTTACCTATAATTCACCCCTCCACTTT. The V gene is TRBV5-1, the J gene TRBJ1-6, with 7 bases identical to TRBD1. Germline values: CDR1 SGHRS, CDR2 YFSETQ. The CDR3 loop spans 18 amino acids. V dropped 3 bases and J dropped 2; count of bases not matched to a gene: 11. The variable domain in full, completed from reference TRBV5-1 and TRBJ1-6, reads KAGVTQTPRYLIKTRGQQVTLSCSPISGHRSVSWYQQTPGQGLQFLFEYFSETQRNKGNFPGRFSGRQFSNSRSEMNVSTLELGDSALYLCASSSGQIGVTYNSPLHFGNGTRLTVT.

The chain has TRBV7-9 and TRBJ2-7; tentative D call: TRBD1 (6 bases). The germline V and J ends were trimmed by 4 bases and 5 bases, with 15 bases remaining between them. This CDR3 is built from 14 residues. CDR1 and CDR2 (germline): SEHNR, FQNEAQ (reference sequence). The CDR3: CASSSWTDSDEQYF. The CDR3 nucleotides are TGTGCCAGCAGCTCCTGGACGGACAGCGACGAGCAGTACTTC.

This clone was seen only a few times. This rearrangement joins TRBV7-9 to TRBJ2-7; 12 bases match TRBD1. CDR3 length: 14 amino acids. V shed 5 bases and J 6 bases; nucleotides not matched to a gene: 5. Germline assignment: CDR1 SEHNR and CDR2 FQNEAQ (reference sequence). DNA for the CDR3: TGTGCCAGCAGCGTCGGGACAGGGGGCGTCGAGCAGTACTTC. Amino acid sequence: CASSVGTGGVEQYF.

The CDR3 DNA is TGTGCCAGCAAAACAGGGAGGAGCAATCAGCCCCAGCATTTT. It yields the protein CASKTGRSNQPQHF. V is TRBV28 and J is TRBJ1-5; the D gene is possibly TRBD1 (6 bases). CDR1 MDHEN and CDR2 SYDVKM come from the germline V gene. The V end lost 7 bases, the J end lost 1 base, and 11 bases lay between the germline ends. CDR3 length: 14 residues.

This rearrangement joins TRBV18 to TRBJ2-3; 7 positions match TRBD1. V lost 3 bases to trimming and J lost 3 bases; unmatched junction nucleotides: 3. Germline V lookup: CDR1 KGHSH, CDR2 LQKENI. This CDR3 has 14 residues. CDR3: CASSPRDRTDTQYF. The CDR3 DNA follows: TGTGCCAGCTCACCCCGGGACAGAACAGATACGCAGTATTTT. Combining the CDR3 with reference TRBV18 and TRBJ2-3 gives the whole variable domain NAGVMQNPRHLVRRRGQEARLRCSPMKGHSHVYWYRQLPEEGLKFMVYLQKENIIDESGMPKERFSAEFPKEGPSILRIQQVVRGDSAAYFCASSPRDRTDTQYFGPGTRLTVL.

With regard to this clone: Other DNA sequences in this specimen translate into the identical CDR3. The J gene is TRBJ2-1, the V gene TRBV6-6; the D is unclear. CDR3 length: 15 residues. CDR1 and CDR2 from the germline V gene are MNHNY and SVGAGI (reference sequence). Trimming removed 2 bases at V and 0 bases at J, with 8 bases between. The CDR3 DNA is TGTGCCAGCAGTTACGAGGCGAGCTCCTACAATGAGCAGTTCTTC. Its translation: CASSYEASSYNEQFF.

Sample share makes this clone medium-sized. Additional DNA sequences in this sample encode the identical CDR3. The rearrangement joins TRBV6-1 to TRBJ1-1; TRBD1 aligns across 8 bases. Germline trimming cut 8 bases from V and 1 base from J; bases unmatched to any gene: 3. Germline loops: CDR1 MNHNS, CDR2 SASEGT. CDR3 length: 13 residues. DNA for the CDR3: TGTGCCAGCTCGGGACAGGAGAACACTGAAGCTTTCTTT. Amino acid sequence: CASSGQENTEAFF.

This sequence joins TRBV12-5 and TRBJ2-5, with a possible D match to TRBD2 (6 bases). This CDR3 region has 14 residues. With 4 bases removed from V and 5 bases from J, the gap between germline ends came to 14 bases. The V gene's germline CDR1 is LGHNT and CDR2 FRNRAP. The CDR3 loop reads CASGSGLEVETQYF. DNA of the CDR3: TGTGCTAGTGGTTCGGGACTGGAGGTGGAGACCCAGTACTTC.

This CDR3 is CSVGGTANYGYTF. The CDR3 bases are TGCAGCGTAGGAGGGACAGCCAACTATGGCTACACCTTC. V usage is TRBV29-1 and J usage is TRBJ1-2, with 7 bases matching TRBD1. The CDR3 extends over 13 amino acids. Trimming at V came to 6 bases and at J to 2 bases, leaving 6 bases not matched to a gene. Per germline, CDR1 SQVTM and CDR2 ANQGSEA.

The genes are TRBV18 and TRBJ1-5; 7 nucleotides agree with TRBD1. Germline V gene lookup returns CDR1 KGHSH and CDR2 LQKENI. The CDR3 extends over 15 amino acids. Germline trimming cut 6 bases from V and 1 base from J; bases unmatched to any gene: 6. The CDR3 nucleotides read TGTGCCAGCTCTCTAGACAGGGCCAGCAATCAGCCCCAGCATTTT. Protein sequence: CASSLDRASNQPQHF.

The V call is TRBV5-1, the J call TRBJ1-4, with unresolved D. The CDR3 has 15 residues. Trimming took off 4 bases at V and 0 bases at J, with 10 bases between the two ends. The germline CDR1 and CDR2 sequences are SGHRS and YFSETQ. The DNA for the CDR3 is TGCGCCAGCAGCAACCACGGTGCAACTAATGAAAAACTGTTTTTT. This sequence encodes CASSNHGATNEKLFF.

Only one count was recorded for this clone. The DNA of the CDR3 is TGTGCCAGCAGCTTGAGGGCTAATGAAAAACTGTTTTTT. It encodes CASSLRANEKLFF. The genes are TRBV5-6 and TRBJ1-4; the D is unclear. Germline V CDR1 and CDR2: SGHDT, YYEEEE. The ends were cut back, 1 base at V and 3 bases at J, with 4 bases in the middle. This CDR3 spans 13 amino acids.